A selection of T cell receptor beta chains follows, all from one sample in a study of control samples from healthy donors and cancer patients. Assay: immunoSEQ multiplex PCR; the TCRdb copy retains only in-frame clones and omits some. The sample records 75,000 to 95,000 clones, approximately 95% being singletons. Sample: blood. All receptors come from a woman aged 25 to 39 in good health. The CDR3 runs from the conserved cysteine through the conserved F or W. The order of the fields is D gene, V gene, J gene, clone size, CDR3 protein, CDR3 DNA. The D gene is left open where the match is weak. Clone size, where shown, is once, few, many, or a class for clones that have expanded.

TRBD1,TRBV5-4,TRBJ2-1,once,CASSLGDRVYNEQFF,TGTGCCAGCAGCCTGGGGGACAGGGTCTACAATGAGCAGTTCTTC
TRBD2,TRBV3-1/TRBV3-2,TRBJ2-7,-,CASSLGTTYEQYF,TGTGCCAGCAGCCTCGGGACTACCTACGAGCAGTACTTC
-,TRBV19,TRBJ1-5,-,CASNNDGRSSSNQPQHF,TGTGCCAGCAACAACGACGGGAGATCGTCTAGCAATCAGCCCCAGCATTTT
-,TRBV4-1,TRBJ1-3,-,CASSQVSFPEGNTIYF,TGCGCCAGCAGCCAAGTGTCATTCCCCGAAGGAAACACCATATATTTT
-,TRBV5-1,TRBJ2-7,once,CASSLELAHEQYF,TGCGCCAGCAGCTTGGAGCTAGCCCACGAGCAGTACTTC
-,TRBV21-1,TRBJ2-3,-,CASSKTTLQYF,TGTGCCAGCAGCAAGACTACGCTGCAGTATTTT
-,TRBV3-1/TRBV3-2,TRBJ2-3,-,CASSQGVASTDTQYF,TGTGCCAGCAGCCAAGGGGTAGCGAGCACAGATACGCAGTATTTT
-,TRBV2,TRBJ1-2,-,CASSVRTDLFTF,TGTGCCAGCAGTGTTCGGACCGACCTTTTCACCTTC
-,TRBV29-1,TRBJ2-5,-,CSVEEPQVWETQYF,TGCAGCGTTGAAGAGCCCCAGGTCTGGGAGACCCAGTACTTC
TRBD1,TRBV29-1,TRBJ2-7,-,CLPLTGTSGEQYF,TGCCTACCTTTGACAGGGACAAGCGGCGAGCAGTACTTC
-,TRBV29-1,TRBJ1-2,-,CSVEGGLANYGYTF,TGCAGCGTTGAGGGAGGGCTCGCTAACTATGGCTACACCTTC
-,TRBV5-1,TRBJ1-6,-,CASSLEGSRGGNSPLHF,TGCGCCAGCAGCTTGGAGGGGTCCAGGGGTGGTAATTCACCCCTCCACTTT
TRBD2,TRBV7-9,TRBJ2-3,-,CASSPTLVAGGSSTDTQYF,TGTGCCAGCAGCCCCACCTTGGTAGCGGGGGGGTCAAGTACAGATACGCAGTATTTT
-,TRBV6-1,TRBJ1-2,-,CASSEISGNYGYTF,TGTGCCAGCAGTGAAATTTCAGGAAATTATGGCTACACCTTC
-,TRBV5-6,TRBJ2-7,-,CASSFLFGDQNYEQYF,TGTGCCAGCAGCTTTCTGTTTGGGGACCAGAATTACGAGCAGTACTTC
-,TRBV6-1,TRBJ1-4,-,CASSETPGINEKLFF,TGTGCCAGCAGTGAAACCCCAGGGATTAACGAAAAACTGTTTTTT
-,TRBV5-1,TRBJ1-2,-,CASSDRQAAYGYTF,TGCGCCAGCAGCGATCGACAGGCAGCCTATGGCTACACCTTC
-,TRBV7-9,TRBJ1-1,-,CAGRGMNTEAFF,TGTGCCGGTCGGGGCATGAACACTGAAGCTTTCTTT
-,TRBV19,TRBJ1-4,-,CASSSQRANEKLFF,TGTGCCAGTAGTTCCCAGCGTGCTAATGAAAAACTGTTTTTT
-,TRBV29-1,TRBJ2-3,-,CSVPEGFTDTQYF,TGCAGCGTCCCTGAAGGGTTCACAGATACGCAGTATTTT
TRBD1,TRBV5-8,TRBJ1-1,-,CASSSRDRVWTEAFF,TGTGCCAGCAGCTCCCGGGACAGGGTCTGGACTGAAGCTTTCTTT
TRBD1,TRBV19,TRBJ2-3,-,CASSIQGAADTQYF,TGTGCCAGTAGTATACAGGGGGCGGCAGATACGCAGTATTTT
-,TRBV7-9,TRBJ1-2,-,CASSLEGPQNYGYTF,TGTGCCAGCAGCTTAGAAGGTCCGCAAAACTATGGCTACACCTTC
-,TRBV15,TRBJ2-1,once,CATSRDSNEQFF,TGTGCCACCAGCAGAGATTCGAATGAGCAGTTCTTC
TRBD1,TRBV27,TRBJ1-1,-,CASSFHDRVTEAFF,TGTGCCAGCAGTTTCCACGACAGGGTCACTGAAGCTTTCTTT
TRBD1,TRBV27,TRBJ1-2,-,CASSFQGQGYGYTF,TGTGCCAGCAGTTTCCAGGGACAGGGGTATGGCTACACCTTC
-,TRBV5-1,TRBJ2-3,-,CASSLGGSTDTQYF,TGCGCCAGCAGCTTGGGGGGCAGCACAGATACGCAGTATTTT
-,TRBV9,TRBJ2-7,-,CASSVSGTFSYEQYF,TGTGCCAGCAGCGTCTCCGGGACATTCTCCTACGAGCAGTACTTC
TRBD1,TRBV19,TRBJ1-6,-,CASLGQGAYLDSPLHF,TGTGCCAGTTTAGGACAGGGAGCCTACTTGGATTCACCCCTCCACTTT
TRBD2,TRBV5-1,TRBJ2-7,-,CASSSAGLAGIYEQYF,TGCGCCAGCAGCTCGGCGGGACTAGCGGGAATCTACGAGCAGTACTTC
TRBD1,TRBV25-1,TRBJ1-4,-,CASSSPRQGGNEKLFF,TGTGCCAGCAGTTCCCCCCGACAGGGGGGGAATGAAAAACTGTTTTTT
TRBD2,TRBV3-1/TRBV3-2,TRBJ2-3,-,CASSQGGTSGSSDTQYF,TGTGCCAGCAGCCAAGGCGGGACTAGCGGGAGTTCAGATACGCAGTATTTT
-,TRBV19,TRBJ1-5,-,CASIGADGPQHF,TGTGCCAGTATCGGCGCTGACGGGCCCCAGCATTTT
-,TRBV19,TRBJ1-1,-,CASRRTPNTEAFF,TGTGCCAGTAGAAGGACTCCGAACACTGAAGCTTTCTTT
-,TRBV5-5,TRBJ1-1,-,CASSPNTEAFF,TGTGCCAGCAGCCCGAACACTGAAGCTTTCTTT
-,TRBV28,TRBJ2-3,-,CASSFSGWDTQYF,TGTGCCAGCAGTTTTTCGGGGTGGGATACGCAGTATTTT